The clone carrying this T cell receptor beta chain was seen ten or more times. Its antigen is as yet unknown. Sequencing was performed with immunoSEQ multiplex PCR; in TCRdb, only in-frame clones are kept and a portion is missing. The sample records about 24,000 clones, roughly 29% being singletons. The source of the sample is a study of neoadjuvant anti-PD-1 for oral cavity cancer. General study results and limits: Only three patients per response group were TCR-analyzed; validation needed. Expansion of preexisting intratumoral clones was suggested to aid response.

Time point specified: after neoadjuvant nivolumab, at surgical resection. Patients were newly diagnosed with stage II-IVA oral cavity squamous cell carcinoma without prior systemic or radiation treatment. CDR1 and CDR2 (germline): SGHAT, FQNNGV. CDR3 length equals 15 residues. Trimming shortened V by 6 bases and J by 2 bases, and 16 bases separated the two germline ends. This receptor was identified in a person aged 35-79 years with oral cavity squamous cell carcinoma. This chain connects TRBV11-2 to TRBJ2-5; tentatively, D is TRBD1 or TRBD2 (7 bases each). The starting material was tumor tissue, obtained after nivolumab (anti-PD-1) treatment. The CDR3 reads CASRGFRGGQETQYF. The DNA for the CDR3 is TGTGCCAGCAGGGGTTTCAGGGGGGGGCAAGAGACCCAGTACTTC. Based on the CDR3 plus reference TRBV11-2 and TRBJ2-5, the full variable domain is EAGVAQSPRYKIIEKRQSVAFWCNPISGHATLYWYQQILGQGPKLLIQFQNNGVVDDSQLPKDRFSAERLKGVDSTLKIQPAKLEDSAVYLCASRGFRGGQETQYFGPGTRLLVL.